This TCR beta chain emerged from a study of beta chain features in type 1 diabetes. The study, taken as a whole, reports: Type 1 diabetes patients had TCRB CDR3s that were shorter (moderately but significantly so) in all four CD4+ subsets. Naive, central memory and regulatory TCRB repertoires appeared more similar among patients than healthy donors. Insertion counts at VDJ junctions were lower in type 1 diabetes patients, who also showed more deletions there.

Stem cell-like memory, regulatory, central memory and naive CD4+ cells were sorted via CD45RO/CCR7/CD25/CD127/CD95/CD27. This clone turned up a few times. The target antigen is unknown. The sequenced template was cDNA made from the entire isolated RNA. The method was immunoSEQ multiplex PCR; TCRdb's version includes in-frame clones alone and lacks a portion of them. The table records some 27,000 clones, about 65% of them present only once. CDR3 length equals 11 residues. The germline gives CDR1 DFQATT, CDR2 SNEGSKA (reference sequence). This receptor was obtained from a woman in her thirties with type 1 diabetes. Sequenced input: Tregs from blood. V is TRBV20-1 and J is TRBJ2-7; TRBD1 agrees at 8 bases. The CDR3 DNA is TGCAGCTCGGGACAGGTCTACGAGCAGTACTTC. Its protein product is CSSGQVYEQYF.